The 8 T cell receptor beta chains in this list originate from one sample, sequenced in a study of identical twins listed by TCRdb under 2016. The library was made by 5' RACE. These reads were obtained on an Illumina HiSeq 2000. TCRdb reran the public reads through fastp at Q25 and MiXCR, keeping productive beta chains. When rows share a CDR3 protein, they turn into one entry using the most common DNA and genes. This sample comprises 200,000 to 250,000 distinct CDR3 sequences, over 12% of them detected only once. The ten largest clones capture 7% to 9% of the sample. Material for sequencing was memory (CD45RO+) T cells sorted from blood. The cell subset or site label for this specimen denotes: CD45RO+ enriched T cells. All receptors derive from a woman between 18 and 29 years old in good health.

This clonotype has only a few counts. The chain combines TRBV20-1 with TRBJ2-7; D is tentatively TRBD1 or TRBD2 (6 bases each). Germline assignment: CDR1 DFQATT and CDR2 SNEGSKA (reference sequence). This CDR3 is 14 amino acids long. V lost 6 bases and J 5 bases, leaving 20 bases between the germline ends. The CDR3 sequence: CSAAGGYGSNEQYF. CDR3 nucleotide sequence: TGCAGTGCCGCCGGGGGCTACGGTTCCAACGAGCAGTACTTC.

The chain is built from TRBV5-6 and TRBJ2-2, with D tentatively TRBD2 (5 bases). This CDR3 has 15 residues. Germline CDR1 is SGHDT and CDR2 is YYEEEE. The germline V and J ends were trimmed by 3 bases and 3 bases, with 12 bases remaining between them. For the CDR3, the DNA is TGTGCCAGCAGCTCCACCCTAGCCCACACCGGGGAGCTGTTTTTT. This sequence encodes CASSSTLAHTGELFF.

The chain is built from TRBV10-2 and TRBJ2-5; 7 positions match TRBD2. The CDR3 runs to 15 residues. Germline V gene lookup returns CDR1 WSHSY and CDR2 SAAADI. V shed 3 bases, J shed 2 bases, and the junction held 6 bases outside the gene matches. The CDR3 coding sequence is TGCGCCAGCAGTGAACCACCTAGCGGACAAGAGACCCAGTACTTC. It is translated as CASSEPPSGQETQYF.

This clonotype was seen a handful of times. This chain links TRBV10-3 with TRBJ2-7; D tentatively reads TRBD1 or TRBD2 (5 bases each). V was shortened by 10 bases and J by 0 bases, with 10 bases between the two germline ends. Germline V gene sequence: CDR1 ENHRY, CDR2 SYGVKD. The CDR3 sequence is 12 residues long. CDR3 protein: CASRDDSYEQYF. CDR3 bases: TGTGCCAGCCGGGACGACTCCTACGAGCAGTACTTC.

This clonotype has ten or more counts. The V call is TRBV12-3 or TRBV12-4, the J call TRBJ1-1; 7 nucleotides align to TRBD1. CDR3 length: 14 residues. V gave up 6 bases and J gave up 1 base; unmatched junction bases: 5. The CDR3 sequence is CASRDRFANTEAFF. For the CDR3, the DNA is TGTGCCAGCAGGGACAGGTTTGCGAACACTGAAGCTTTCTTT.

The chain joins TRBV6-1 to TRBJ2-7; D is unclear. The length of the CDR3 is 13 residues. Trimming pared 6 bases from V and 2 bases from J, leaving 11 bases between. Germline lookup yields CDR1 MNHNS and CDR2 SASEGT. For the CDR3, the DNA is TGTGCCAGCAGCTCCACGTGGACCTACGAGCAGTACTTC. It codes for CASSSTWTYEQYF.

The V and J genes are TRBV12-3 or TRBV12-4 and TRBJ1-1; D may be TRBD1 (5 bases). CDR3 size: 14 residues. Trimming pared 4 bases from V and 5 bases from J, leaving 14 bases between. The DNA of the CDR3 is TGTGCCAGCAGTTCTGGGGGGAAAACGACTGAAGCTTTCTTT. This translates into CASSSGGKTTEAFF.

The sample holds many counts of this clonotype. The rearrangement uses TRBV12-3 or TRBV12-4 and TRBJ2-3, with TRBD2 identical over 7 bases. The CDR3 sequence is 13 residues long. V was pared by 6 bases and J by 2 bases, with 2 bases of the junction left unmatched. The CDR3 is CASSLAATDTQYF. The CDR3 bases are TGTGCCAGCAGCCTAGCGGCCACAGATACGCAGTATTTT.